Listed here are 6 T cell receptor beta chains from one sample, sequenced in a study of OX40 agonist ivuxolimab in advanced cancers. This table comes from immunoSEQ multiplex PCR, and its TCRdb copy is limited to in-frame clones, with some not included. The table shows 40,000 to 55,000 clones, with about four fifths occurring only once. The sample in question was CD4+ or CD8+ T cells sorted from blood, obtained in a trial of the OX40 agonist ivuxolimab. Receptors were obtained from an adult with an advanced solid tumor such as melanoma, head and neck, liver or kidney cancer.

This clone appeared a few times. The rearrangement uses TRBV19 and TRBJ2-6, with D unclear. Germline V gene lookup returns CDR1 LNHDA and CDR2 SQIVND (reference sequence). Trimming pared 3 bases from V and 10 bases from J, leaving 4 bases between. The CDR3 runs to 11 residues. The CDR3 DNA reads as TGTGCCAGTAGTATTTATAACGTCCTGACTTTC. Translating gives CASSIYNVLTF.

This clone was recorded once. The chain links TRBV29-1 to TRBJ2-7; weak D call: TRBD1 (5 bases). Trimming took 0 bases from V and 1 from J, leaving 10 bases between them. CDR1 is SQVTM and CDR2 is ANQGSEA in the germline V gene. This CDR3 comprises 14 residues. CDR3 sequence reads: CSVEEDSGSYEQYF. The DNA of the CDR3 is TGCAGCGTTGAAGAGGATTCAGGGTCCTACGAGCAGTACTTC.

This clone was found once. The genes are TRBV2 and TRBJ2-5; 8 bases map to TRBD2. The CDR3 loop spans 15 amino acids. The V gene's germline CDR1 is SNHLY and CDR2 FYNNEI. Trimming took 0 bases from V and 5 from J; bases not matched to a gene: 5. CDR3 in amino acids: CASSEAGLAGETQYF. CDR3 in DNA: TGTGCCAGCAGTGAAGCTGGGCTAGCGGGTGAGACCCAGTACTTC.

This clone was found once. The chain has TRBV9 and TRBJ2-2; the match to TRBD2 covers 10 bases. The V segment lost 1 base and the J segment 7 bases; nucleotides outside the gene matches: 4. Germline lookup yields CDR1 SGDLS and CDR2 YYNGEE. CDR3 length: 15 residues. CDR3 sequence reads: CASSVSGRADGELFF. CDR3 DNA sequence: TGTGCCAGCAGCGTAAGCGGGAGGGCCGACGGGGAGCTGTTTTTT.

This clone occurred once. The chain links TRBV18 to TRBJ2-7; D is ambiguous. The CDR3 is 14 residues long. The V gene lost 1 base and the J gene lost 5 bases, with 12 bases spanning the gap. Per the germline V gene, CDR1 is KGHSH and CDR2 is LQKENI. The CDR3 spells CASSPQLRKHEQYF. For the CDR3, the DNA is TGTGCCAGCTCACCACAACTCCGTAAACACGAGCAGTACTTC.

V gene TRBV19 combines with J gene TRBJ2-7, with D unclear. The CDR3 runs to 15 residues. Germline V gives CDR1 LNHDA, CDR2 SQIVND (reference sequence). V lost 0 bases and J 0 bases, leaving 9 bases between the germline ends. This chain's CDR3 is CASSIDPTSSYEQYF. The CDR3 coding sequence is TGTGCCAGTAGTATAGATCCCACAAGCTCCTACGAGCAGTACTTC.